These 5 T cell receptor beta chains were all obtained from the same sample, sequenced in a study of CD8 T cells in Susac syndrome. Random hexamers were used to reverse transcribe the RNA input (about 0.45 to 1 ug). TCRdb analysed the immunoSEQ multiplex PCR reads with MiXCR anew, one entry per CDR3 protein. Of some 80,000 distinct CDR3 sequences listed, approximately 94% are singletons. The sample taken for sequencing was CD8+ T cells from PBMCs. The source is a human donor in good health.

The chain recombines TRBV12-3 or TRBV12-4 with TRBJ2-2; 7 nucleotides match TRBD1. The CDR3 runs to 14 residues. Trimming cost V 7 bases and J 4 bases; bases outside gene matches: 6. The DNA for the CDR3 is TGTGCCAGCACAGGGGGAGCGATCACCGGGGAGCTGTTTTTT. Encoded protein: CASTGGAITGELFF.

The chain joins TRBV7-9 to TRBJ2-5, with D perhaps matching TRBD2 (6 bases). CDR1 is SEHNR and CDR2 is FQNEAQ in the germline V gene (reference sequence). V shed 1 base and J shed 2 bases, with 8 bases lying between them. The CDR3 has 14 residues. The CDR3 spells CASSLDGGQETQYF. The CDR3 DNA reads as TGTGCCAGCAGCTTAGACGGGGGTCAAGAGACCCAGTACTTC.

The chain combines TRBV12-3 or TRBV12-4 with TRBJ2-3, with 10 bases matching TRBD1. This CDR3 contains 16 residues. The V segment lost 6 bases and the J segment 2 bases; nucleotides outside the gene matches: 8. CDR3 sequence (DNA): TGTGCCAGCAGAGCCCCGACAGGGGGCATCACAGATACGCAGTATTTT. It yields the protein CASRAPTGGITDTQYF.

The chain uses TRBV29-1 and TRBJ2-5, with TRBD1 matching 7 bases. The CDR3 is 10 amino acids. The V gene end was trimmed by 4 bases and the J gene end by 11 bases; junction bases not matched to a gene: 4. Germline loops: CDR1 SQVTM, CDR2 ANQGSEA. CDR3 sequence reads: CSVAEGAQYF. CDR3 in DNA: TGCAGCGTTGCAGAGGGGGCACAGTACTTC.

The chain carries TRBV6-6 and TRBJ2-7; D might be TRBD1 (6 bases). The length of the CDR3 is 13 residues. The germline V gene has CDR1 MNHNY and CDR2 SVGAGI (reference sequence). Between the trimmed V and J ends, which lost 5 bases and 1 base, there was a span of 9 bases. The CDR3 reads CASSGTGSYEQYV. As DNA, the CDR3 is TGTGCCAGCAGTGGAACAGGGTCCTACGAGCAGTACGTC.